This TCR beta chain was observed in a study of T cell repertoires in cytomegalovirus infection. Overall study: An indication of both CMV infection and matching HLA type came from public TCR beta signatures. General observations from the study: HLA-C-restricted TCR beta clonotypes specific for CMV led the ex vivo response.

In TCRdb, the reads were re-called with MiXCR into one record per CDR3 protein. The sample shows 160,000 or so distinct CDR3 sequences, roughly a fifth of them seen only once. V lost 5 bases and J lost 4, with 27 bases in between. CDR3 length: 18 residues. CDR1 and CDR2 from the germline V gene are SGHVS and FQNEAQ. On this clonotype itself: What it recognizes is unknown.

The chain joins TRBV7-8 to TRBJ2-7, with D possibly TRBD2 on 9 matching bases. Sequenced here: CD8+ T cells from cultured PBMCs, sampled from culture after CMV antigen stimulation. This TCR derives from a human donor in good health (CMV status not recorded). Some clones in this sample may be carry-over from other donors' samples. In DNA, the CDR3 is TGTGCCAGCAGCCTATCCAGGGGGCCAGGGACTAGCTTGTACGAGCAGTACTTC. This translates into CASSLSRGPGTSLYEQYF.